Shown below are 31 T cell receptor beta chains from a single sample sequenced in a study of blood T cell repertoires in COVID-19. Here immunoSEQ multiplex PCR was the method, and the copy in TCRdb shows in-frame clones only, minus some. Counted here are roughly 150,000 clones, approximately 82% occurring once; the ten biggest clones make up approximately 18%. Sequenced material: peripheral blood. The receptor set was obtained from a woman in her seventies who had recovered from COVID-19.

V usage is TRBV13 and J usage is TRBJ1-1, with 8 nucleotides matching TRBD1. CDR3 length: 14 residues. Losses at the gene ends were 5 bases for V and 6 bases for J; bases not matched to a gene: 8. CDR1 and CDR2 from the germline V gene are PRHDT and FYEKMQ (reference sequence). The CDR3 loop is CASSQQGVWAEAFF. The CDR3 DNA sequence: TGTGCCAGCAGCCAACAGGGGGTTTGGGCTGAAGCTTTCTTT.

In its sample, this clone was seen a few times. The rearrangement uses TRBV19 and TRBJ1-5; D gene unclear. There are 17 residues in the CDR3. Germline-derived CDR1 and CDR2 are LNHDA and SQIVND (reference sequence). The V end lost 1 base, the J end lost 2 bases, and 15 bases lay between the germline ends. The CDR3 loop reads CASSIGWAAPRNQPQHF. The CDR3 region has the DNA TGTGCCAGTAGTATAGGGTGGGCAGCCCCACGCAATCAGCCCCAGCATTTT.

J is TRBJ2-3 and V is TRBV15; the D gene is possibly TRBD1 (7 bases). Germline lookup yields CDR1 LNHNV and CDR2 YYDKDF (reference sequence). V was pared by 5 bases and J by 5 bases, with 20 bases between. The CDR3 has 16 amino acids. CDR3 in amino acids: CATSRPGGQGGDTQYF. CDR3 coding DNA: TGTGCCACCAGCCGGCCAGGGGGGCAAGGGGGAGATACGCAGTATTTT.

This chain connects TRBV20-1 to TRBJ2-7, with 8 bases that match TRBD2. J gave up 0 bases and V 3 bases, and 4 bases lay outside the gene matches. There are 14 residues in the CDR3. CDR1 is DFQATT and CDR2 is SNEGSKA in the germline V gene (reference sequence). In DNA, the CDR3 is TGCAGTGCTAGTCTGACTAGCGACTCCTACGAGCAGTACTTC. It yields the protein CSASLTSDSYEQYF.

This clone has a single count. The rearrangement joins TRBV24-1 to TRBJ2-3; 12 nucleotides agree with TRBD2. This CDR3 is built from 16 residues. CDR1 and CDR2 from the germline V gene are KGHDR and SFDVKD. The ends lost 4 bases at V and 4 bases at J; junction bases unmatched: 5. CDR3 sequence: CATSDPSGGASDTQYF. CDR3 DNA sequence: TGTGCCACCAGTGACCCTAGCGGGGGGGCCTCAGATACGCAGTATTTT.

The V gene is TRBV28, the J gene TRBJ1-2; TRBD1 matches 7 bases. The CDR3 spans 11 residues. The germline gives CDR1 MDHEN, CDR2 SYDVKM. Trimming removed 6 bases from V and 8 bases from J; junction bases left unmatched: 3. For the CDR3, the DNA is TGTGCCAGCAGCGACAGGGTGGGCTACACCTTC. Its protein is CASSDRVGYTF.

The genes are TRBV10-1 and TRBJ2-2; TRBD2 matches 7 bases. The CDR3 spans 14 residues. Per the germline V gene, CDR1 is WNHNN and CDR2 is SYGVQD (reference sequence). J lost 5 bases, V lost 4 bases, and 4 bases had no gene match. The CDR3 nucleotides read TGCGCCAGCAGTGTCAGCGGGGTAACCGGGGAGCTGTTTTTT. It specifies CASSVSGVTGELFF.

The gene calls are TRBV30 and TRBJ1-5; the match to TRBD1 covers 7 bases. Trimming at V came to 2 bases and at J to 6 bases, leaving 4 bases not matched to a gene. Germline CDR1 is GTSNPN and CDR2 is SVGIG (reference sequence). The CDR3 contains 13 residues. As DNA, the CDR3 is TGTGCCTGGAGTCGACAGGGTTTTCAGCCCCAGCATTTT. It translates to CAWSRQGFQPQHF.

This clone is a singleton in its sample. The V and J genes are TRBV7-9 and TRBJ2-1, with D possibly TRBD1 on 5 matching bases. Trimming stripped 5 bases from V and 8 bases from J, with 19 bases between. CDR3 length: 15 residues. In germline, CDR1 is SEHNR, CDR2 FQNEAQ (reference sequence). CDR3 residues: CASSPQATEQDEQFF. The DNA for the CDR3 is TGTGCCAGCAGCCCACAGGCGACCGAGCAGGATGAGCAGTTCTTC.

The chain carries TRBV19 and TRBJ1-5; TRBD1 matches at 7 bases. This CDR3 has 14 amino acids. CDR1 is LNHDA, CDR2 SQIVND, per germline (reference sequence). Unmatched junction bases numbered 3, after V lost 5 bases and J lost 2 bases. The CDR3 coding sequence is TGTGCCAGTAGTTCCACAGGGGGCAATCAGCCCCAGCATTTT. Translation: CASSSTGGNQPQHF. The full variable domain, rest sourced from reference TRBV19 and TRBJ1-5, is DGGITQSPKYLFRKEGQNVTLSCEQNLNHDAMYWYRQDPGQGLRLIYYSQIVNDFQKGDIAEGYSVSREKKESFPLTVTSAQKNPTAFYLCASSSTGGNQPQHFGDGTRLSIL.

This rearrangement joins TRBV7-9 to TRBJ1-5, with 7 bases fitting TRBD1. Germline V gene lookup returns CDR1 SEHNR and CDR2 FQNEAQ (reference sequence). V gave up 5 bases and J gave up 6 bases; unmatched junction bases: 10. This CDR3 spans 15 amino acids. The CDR3 DNA reads TGTGCCAGCAGCCCCCGAGGGGGCGCGGTTCAGCCCCAGCATTTT. This codes for CASSPRGGAVQPQHF.

The V call is TRBV5-4, the J call TRBJ1-4; no clear D. V dropped 1 base and J dropped 3 bases, with 7 bases sitting between them. CDR1 and CDR2 from the germline V gene are SGHNT and YYREEE (reference sequence). The CDR3 runs to 14 residues. CDR3 sequence: CASSLWASNEKLFF. The CDR3 DNA reads as TGTGCCAGCAGCTTGTGGGCTTCTAATGAAAAACTGTTTTTT.

In DNA form, the CDR3 reads TGTGCCGCGGCAGGTAGCGGGGGAGGTGAGCAGTTCTTC. It specifies CAAAGSGGGEQFF. The genes are TRBV30 and TRBJ2-1; 9 nucleotides match TRBD2. CDR1 and CDR2 (germline): GTSNPN, SVGIG (reference sequence). V shed 8 bases, J shed 9 bases, and the junction held 11 bases outside the gene matches. The CDR3 length is 13 residues.

The chain uses TRBV19 and TRBJ2-3, with 7 bases lining up with TRBD2. Germline CDR1 reads LNHDA; CDR2 reads SQIVND (reference sequence). This CDR3 is 14 amino acids long. The J segment lost 0 bases and the V segment lost 10 bases, leaving 7 bases of the junction unmatched. CDR3 sequence (DNA): TGTGCCACCTCGGGACTAACTAGCACAGATACGCAGTATTTT. This codes for CATSGLTSTDTQYF.

This rearrangement joins TRBV28 to TRBJ1-1; D is unclear. This CDR3 region has 13 residues. With 3 bases removed from V and 6 bases from J, the gap between germline ends came to 11 bases. The germline gives CDR1 MDHEN, CDR2 SYDVKM. This CDR3 reads CASSFWADPEAFF. The DNA of the CDR3 is TGTGCCAGCAGTTTTTGGGCAGATCCTGAAGCTTTCTTT.

The chain joins TRBV30 to TRBJ1-4, with no clear D. The CDR3 is 16 residues long. Trimming cost V 0 bases and J 8 bases, with 19 bases left between them. Germline lookup yields CDR1 GTSNPN and CDR2 SVGIG (reference sequence). The CDR3 loop reads CAWSVPPTSPREKLFF. Here the CDR3 DNA reads TGTGCCTGGAGTGTACCCCCGACGTCCCCGCGGGAAAAACTGTTTTTT.

The chain combines TRBV14 with TRBJ2-5, with D perhaps TRBD1 (6 bases). The V end was cut by 0 bases, the J end by 5 bases, with 13 bases between. This CDR3 is built from 15 residues. The V gene's germline CDR1 is SGHDN and CDR2 FVKESK. CDR3 protein: CASSQEVWGRETQYF. As DNA, the CDR3 is TGTGCCAGCAGCCAAGAGGTTTGGGGGCGGGAGACCCAGTACTTC. Complete variable domain (other parts from reference TRBV14 and TRBJ2-5): EAGVTQFPSHSVIEKGQTVTLRCDPISGHDNLYWYRRVMGKEIKFLLHFVKESKQDESGMPNNRFLAERTGGTYSTLKVQPAELEDSGVYFCASSQEVWGRETQYFGPGTRLLVL.

The V call is TRBV5-1, the J call TRBJ2-2, with 9 bases fitting TRBD1. CDR1 is SGHRS, CDR2 YFSETQ, per germline. V shed 6 bases and J 6 bases; nucleotides not matched to a gene: 6. This CDR3 is built from 14 residues. For the CDR3, the DNA is TGCGCCAGCAACAACGGACAGGGGCCCGGGGAGCTGTTTTTT. It codes for CASNNGQGPGELFF.

The gene calls are TRBV2 and TRBJ2-1; TRBD1 aligns across 10 bases. Germline V CDR1 and CDR2: SNHLY, FYNNEI. The J segment lost 3 bases and the V segment lost 4 bases, leaving 3 bases of the junction unmatched. The CDR3 length is 15 residues. The DNA for the CDR3 is TGTGCCAGCAGTGTGGGGACAGGGGTCTACAATGAGCAGTTCTTC. Its protein is CASSVGTGVYNEQFF.

V usage is TRBV5-5 and J usage is TRBJ2-7, with D tentatively TRBD1 (6 bases). V gave up 4 bases and J gave up 3 bases, with 23 bases separating them. The germline gives CDR1 SGHKS, CDR2 YYEKEE (reference sequence). The CDR3 totals 17 residues. The CDR3 sequence is CASSPGQQVRPGYEQYF. CDR3 bases: TGTGCCAGCAGCCCAGGACAGCAAGTCCGACCCGGCTACGAGCAGTACTTC. Together with reference TRBV5-5 and TRBJ2-7, the CDR3 gives the full variable domain: DAGVTQSPTHLIKTRGQQVTLRCSPISGHKSVSWYQQVLGQGPQFIFQYYEKEERGRGNFPDRFSARQFPNYSSELNVNALLLGDSALYLCASSPGQQVRPGYEQYFGPGTRLTVT.

The chain is built from TRBV19 and TRBJ1-6, with 10 nucleotides matching TRBD1. This CDR3 region has 15 residues. Germline lookup yields CDR1 LNHDA and CDR2 SQIVND (reference sequence). V shed 6 bases and J 9 bases; nucleotides not matched to a gene: 8. The DNA for the CDR3 is TGTGCCAGTAGGATCGGGGGACAGGGGTTTTCACCCCTCCACTTT. Encoded protein: CASRIGGQGFSPLHF. The entire variable domain, with the rest obtained from reference TRBV19 and TRBJ1-6, is as follows: DGGITQSPKYLFRKEGQNVTLSCEQNLNHDAMYWYRQDPGQGLRLIYYSQIVNDFQKGDIAEGYSVSREKKESFPLTVTSAQKNPTAFYLCASRIGGQGFSPLHFGNGTRLTVT.

This clone was counted only a few times. V and J are TRBV2 and TRBJ2-2; 7 nucleotides align to TRBD2. V dropped 4 bases and J dropped 2; count of bases not matched to a gene: 7. CDR3 length: 16 residues. Germline CDR1 reads SNHLY; CDR2 reads FYNNEI. Written as DNA, the CDR3 is TGTGCCAGCAGTGGTTTCGAGCGGGGTAACACCGGGGAGCTGTTTTTT. Protein: CASSGFERGNTGELFF.

The chain recombines TRBV11-2 with TRBJ2-3; D is possibly TRBD1 (6 bases). Trimming stripped 3 bases from V and 3 bases from J, with 10 bases between. The CDR3 has 14 amino acids. Germline V lookup: CDR1 SGHAT, CDR2 FQNNGV. This chain's CDR3 is CASSLGAFTDTQYF. CDR3 sequence (DNA): TGTGCCAGCAGCTTGGGGGCTTTTACAGATACGCAGTATTTT.

The V call is TRBV18, the J call TRBJ1-2; possible D gene TRBD1, 6 bases. V was trimmed by 8 bases and J by 2 bases, leaving 18 bases between them. In germline, CDR1 is KGHSH, CDR2 LQKENI. The CDR3 is 15 amino acids. This chain's CDR3 is CASTETKGGNYGYTF. CDR3 coding DNA: TGTGCCAGCACCGAGACAAAGGGGGGGAACTATGGCTACACCTTC.

The chain joins TRBV5-1 to TRBJ2-7; D may be TRBD1 (6 bases). The CDR3 totals 15 residues. V lost 3 bases, J lost 0 bases, and 13 bases lay in between. In germline, CDR1 is SGHRS, CDR2 YFSETQ. Here the CDR3 reads CASSSPQGSSYEQYF. The DNA for the CDR3 is TGCGCCAGCAGCTCCCCCCAGGGGAGCTCCTACGAGCAGTACTTC.

V is TRBV3-1 (or the pseudogene TRBV3-2) and J is TRBJ1-2; 8 bases align to TRBD1. Germline trimming cut 1 base from V and 0 bases from J; bases unmatched to any gene: 4. The CDR3 length is 16 residues. Germline values: CDR1 LGHDT, CDR2 YNNKEL (reference sequence). The CDR3 protein is CASSQATGGANYGYTF. The CDR3 region has the DNA TGTGCCAGCAGCCAAGCTACAGGGGGAGCTAACTATGGCTACACCTTC.

The chain has TRBV18 and TRBJ1-1; 9 bases are shared with TRBD1. In germline, CDR1 is KGHSH, CDR2 LQKENI. The trim removed 3 bases at V and 6 bases at J, leaving 8 bases unmatched. This CDR3 has 15 amino acids. The CDR3 reads CASSPGAQGAAEAFF. CDR3 coding DNA: TGTGCCAGCTCACCTGGTGCACAGGGGGCCGCTGAAGCTTTCTTT.

V is TRBV7-2 and J is TRBJ1-1; D is uncertain. Germline CDR1 and CDR2: SGHTA and FQGNSA. V lost 4 bases, J lost 1 base, and 7 bases lay in between. The CDR3 runs 13 residues. The CDR3 sequence is CASSSQPNTEAFF. For the CDR3, the DNA is TGTGCCAGCAGCTCACAACCGAACACTGAAGCTTTCTTT.

The chain employs TRBV14 and TRBJ1-6; D unclear. This CDR3 has 15 residues. V dropped 2 bases and J dropped 8 bases, with 13 bases sitting between them. CDR1 and CDR2 from the germline V gene are SGHDN and FVKESK. DNA of the CDR3: TGTGCCAGCAGCCAATTCCTGATCCCGGATTCACCCCTCCACTTT. Translating gives CASSQFLIPDSPLHF.

The rearrangement uses TRBV5-6 and TRBJ1-1; TRBD1 might be the D (6 bases). Between the trimmed V and J ends, which lost 5 bases and 1 base, there was a span of 18 bases. Germline-derived CDR1 and CDR2 are SGHDT and YYEEEE. This CDR3 is built from 16 residues. CDR3 DNA: TGTGCCAGCAGTCTGGGGGCCTTTTTCCCGAACACTGAAGCTTTCTTT. Translating it yields CASSLGAFFPNTEAFF.

The chain carries TRBV6-2 or TRBV6-3 and TRBJ2-7, with a tentative D call TRBD2 (5 bases). The CDR3 runs to 12 residues. Looked up from germline, CDR1 is MNHEY and CDR2 is SVGEGT. V was shortened by 6 bases and J by 6 bases, with 12 bases between the two germline ends. CDR3 amino acids: CASSDSRGEQYF. The CDR3 DNA sequence: TGTGCCAGCAGCGACTCCCGGGGCGAGCAGTACTTC.